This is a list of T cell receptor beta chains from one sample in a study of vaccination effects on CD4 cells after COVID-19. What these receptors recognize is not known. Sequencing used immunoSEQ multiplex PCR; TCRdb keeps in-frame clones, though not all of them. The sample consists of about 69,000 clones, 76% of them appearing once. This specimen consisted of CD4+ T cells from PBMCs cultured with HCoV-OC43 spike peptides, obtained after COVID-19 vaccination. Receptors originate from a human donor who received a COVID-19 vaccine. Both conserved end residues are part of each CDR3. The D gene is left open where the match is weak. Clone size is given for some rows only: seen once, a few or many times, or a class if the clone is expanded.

CASSPLWGQSTDTQYF TGTGCCAGCAGCCCCCTCTGGGGACAGAGCACAGATACGCAGTATTTT TRBV11-2 once TRBJ2-3 TRBD1 16
CASSQEPQGGLDTQYF TGTGCCAGCAGCCAAGAACCCCAGGGAGGTCTGGATACGCAGTATTTT TRBV3-1/TRBV3-2 - TRBJ2-3 - 16
CASSFISGDGYTF TGCGCCAGCAGCTTTATTTCGGGGGATGGCTACACCTTC TRBV5-1 once TRBJ1-2 - 13
CAISVGSGYTF TGTGCCATCTCGGTCGGGTCAGGCTACACCTTC TRBV10-3 few TRBJ1-2 - 11
CASSLAAGGVETQYF TGCGCCAGCAGCTTGGCGGCAGGGGGCGTCGAGACCCAGTACTTC TRBV5-1 - TRBJ2-5 TRBD1 15
CASSLEQNYGYTF TGTGCCAGCAGCTTAGAACAGAACTATGGCTACACCTTC TRBV7-9 few TRBJ1-2 - 13
CASSQDFGTQSNQPQHF TGCGCCAGCAGCCAAGATTTCGGGACGCAGAGCAATCAGCCCCAGCATTTT TRBV4-1 once TRBJ1-5 - 17
CASSQQATNEKLFF TGCGCCAGCAGCCAACAAGCGACTAATGAAAAACTGTTTTTT TRBV4-1 once TRBJ1-4 - 14
CASSYLQGREKLFF TGTGCCAGCAGTTACTTACAGGGCCGTGAAAAACTGTTTTTT TRBV6-5 once TRBJ1-4 - 14
CASSTSVNTEAFF TGTGCCAGCAGCACCAGTGTTAACACTGAAGCTTTCTTT TRBV7-2 once TRBJ1-1 - 13
CASSVAQGGEQFF TGTGCCAGCAGCGTAGCACAGGGCGGTGAGCAGTTCTTC TRBV9 - TRBJ2-1 - 13
CASRTTTNYGYTF TGTGCCAGCAGGACTACAACTAACTATGGCTACACCTTC TRBV2 - TRBJ1-2 - 13
CATTQTANTEAFF TGTGCCACCACGCAGACAGCGAACACTGAAGCTTTCTTT TRBV2 - TRBJ1-1 - 13
CASSLDKNTDTQYF TGTGCCAGCAGCTTAGACAAGAACACAGATACGCAGTATTTT TRBV7-2 - TRBJ2-3 - 14
CASAVDRADQPQHF TGTGCTAGTGCCGTAGACAGGGCTGATCAGCCCCAGCATTTT TRBV12-5 - TRBJ1-5 TRBD1 14
CASSMGQVNTGELFF TGTGCCAGTAGTATGGGACAGGTAAACACCGGGGAGCTGTTTTTT TRBV19 - TRBJ2-2 TRBD1 15
CASGLSIAGGDTQYF TGTGCTAGTGGTTTGTCAATAGCGGGTGGCGATACGCAGTATTTT TRBV12-5 - TRBJ2-3 TRBD2 15
CASSLRGAIYGYTF TGTGCCAGCAGCTTGCGGGGGGCGATTTATGGCTACACCTTC TRBV5-6 - TRBJ1-2 - 14
CASSAGTGTGELFF TGCGCCAGCAGCGCGGGAACAGGCACCGGGGAGCTGTTTTTT TRBV5-1 few TRBJ2-2 - 14
CASSSNGGGSSNQPQHF TGTGCCAGCAGCTCGAACGGGGGGGGCTCCAGCAATCAGCCCCAGCATTTT TRBV11-2 - TRBJ1-5 - 17
CASSEKRNTEAFF TGTGCCAGCAGTGAAAAAAGGAACACTGAAGCTTTCTTT TRBV6-4 - TRBJ1-1 - 13
CASSQRGQTYNEQFF TGTGCCAGCAGCCAAAGGGGACAGACCTACAATGAGCAGTTCTTC TRBV3-1/TRBV3-2 - TRBJ2-1 TRBD1 15
CAISEAPAGGSGANVLTF TGTGCCATCAGTGAGGCTCCGGCAGGGGGCTCTGGGGCCAACGTCCTGACTTTC TRBV10-3 few TRBJ2-6 TRBD1 18
CASTAGTANNEAFF TGTGCCAGTACCGCAGGGACGGCGAACAATGAGGCTTTCTTT TRBV18 few TRBJ1-1 - 14
CASIQGAGGYTF TGTGCCAGCATTCAGGGGGCGGGGGGCTACACCTTC TRBV28 - TRBJ1-2 TRBD1 12
CASSFGVPTNEKLFF TGCGCCAGCAGCTTCGGAGTCCCAACTAATGAAAAACTGTTTTTT TRBV5-1 - TRBJ1-4 - 15
CASSEAGSNQPQHF TGTGCCAGCAGTGAGGCGGGTAGCAATCAGCCCCAGCATTTT TRBV6-1 few TRBJ1-5 - 14
CASSISGLQLNEQFF TGTGCCAGTAGTATTAGTGGACTCCAACTAAATGAGCAGTTCTTC TRBV19 - TRBJ2-1 - 15
CASSEVFRTGTRGGTYNEQFF TGTGCCAGCAGTGAAGTTTTCAGGACAGGGACACGGGGTGGCACCTACAATGAGCAGTTCTTC TRBV6-1 - TRBJ2-1 TRBD1 21
CASSQGRGTGPGANVLTF TGCGCCAGCAGCCAAGGGCGCGGGACAGGGCCTGGGGCCAACGTCCTGACTTTC TRBV4-1 - TRBJ2-6 TRBD1 18
CASSLGGALTDTQYF TGTGCCAGCAGCTTAGGCGGGGCCCTCACAGATACGCAGTATTTT TRBV7-2 once TRBJ2-3 - 15
CASTLSSGGAETQYF TGCGCCAGCACCCTATCTAGCGGGGGGGCAGAGACCCAGTACTTC TRBV5-1 - TRBJ2-5 TRBD2 15
CASSLGGQRETQYF TGTGCCAGCAGTTTGGGGGGCCAACGGGAGACCCAGTACTTC TRBV28 - TRBJ2-5 - 14
CASSYDPSRQSSGANVLTF TGTGCCAGCAGTTATGACCCATCCCGGCAGTCCTCTGGGGCCAACGTCCTGACTTTC TRBV6-2/TRBV6-3 - TRBJ2-6 - 19
CASSRVGGAGYGYTF TGTGCCAGCAGCCGCGTGGGAGGGGCAGGCTATGGCTACACCTTC TRBV7-2 few TRBJ1-2 - 15
CASSLGLGGPNYGYTF TGTGCCAGCAGCTTAGGCCTCGGGGGGCCCAACTATGGCTACACCTTC TRBV13 - TRBJ1-2 - 16
CASSLTGGFTEAFF TGTGCCAGCAGCTTAACAGGGGGATTTACTGAAGCTTTCTTT TRBV7-2 - TRBJ1-1 TRBD1 14
CASTPSAGVKETQYF TGTGCCAGCACCCCCTCAGCGGGGGTCAAAGAGACCCAGTACTTC TRBV27 - TRBJ2-5 TRBD2 15
CASGPTGGVADTQYF TGTGCCAGCGGGCCGACAGGGGGCGTAGCAGATACGCAGTATTTT TRBV2 - TRBJ2-3 TRBD1 15
CASSFAGWGTAGIQETQYF TGTGCCAGCAGTTTCGCCGGGTGGGGAACCGCAGGAATACAAGAGACCCAGTACTTC TRBV27 - TRBJ2-5 - 19
CASSSQANTGELFF TGTGCCAGCAGTTCTCAGGCGAACACCGGGGAGCTGTTTTTT TRBV6-5 - TRBJ2-2 - 14